These 21 T cell receptor beta chains were all obtained from the same sample, sequenced in a study of molecular identifiers for immune sequencing clone quantification. MiXCR was run by TCRdb on the PCR reads, yielding one entry per CDR3 protein. Among about 510,000 distinct CDR3 sequences, about a fifth were seen once, and the ten largest hold approximately 0.84%. Sample: naive CD8+ T cells from blood, with Jurkat cell RNA spiked in. Subset given: FACS-sorted CD8+CD4-CCR7+CD45RA+ naive T cells. The receptors were sampled from a human donor in good health. Some libraries in this study had Jurkat cell RNA spiked in.

The sample holds a few counts of this clonotype. The genes are TRBV12-5 and TRBJ2-5; D might be TRBD1 (5 bases). V was pared by 0 bases and J by 4 bases, with 9 bases between. Germline V gene data show CDR1 as LGHNT and CDR2 as FRNRAP. The CDR3 contains 14 residues. The CDR3 sequence: CASGLVSGRETQYF. In nucleotides, the CDR3 is TGTGCTAGTGGTTTGGTGTCAGGGCGAGAGACCCAGTACTTC.

The chain employs TRBV2 and TRBJ1-5; D is ambiguous. V lost 4 bases to trimming and J lost 7 bases, with 11 bases between them. CDR1 SNHLY and CDR2 FYNNEI come from the germline V gene. The CDR3 spans 13 residues. The CDR3 coding sequence is TGTGCCAGCAGTGCAGCCGGAGACCAGCCCCAGCATTTT. Translation gives CASSAAGDQPQHF.

For this clonotype: The final CDR3 position lacks the conserved phenylalanine or tryptophan, pointing to a likely read error. The CDR3 bases are TGTGCCAGCAGTATGACAGGGGTCCAAACCCTGAACACTGAAGCTTTCTCT. Translated, it gives CASSMTGVQTLNTEAFS. The chain carries TRBV27 and TRBJ1-1; 8 nucleotides match TRBD1. Germline V lookup: CDR1 MNHEY, CDR2 SMNVEV (reference sequence). This CDR3 contains 17 residues. The J segment lost 0 bases and the V segment lost 5 bases, leaving 11 bases of the junction unmatched.

This clonotype was seen ten or more times. The chain uses TRBV4-3 and TRBJ1-1, with 8 nucleotides matching TRBD1. Per germline, CDR1 LGHNA and CDR2 YSLEER. This CDR3 is 13 amino acids long. The junction had 6 bases not matched to a gene; V was cut back by 4 bases and J by 8 bases. The CDR3 sequence is CASSRRTGTEAFF. CDR3 DNA: TGCGCCAGCAGCCGACGGACAGGGACCGAAGCTTTCTTT.

As concerns this clonotype: This is likely a read error, given that the CDR3 carries no conserved phenylalanine or tryptophan at its end. This chain uses TRBV11-2 with TRBJ2-7, with 8 bases identical to TRBD1. V dropped 4 bases and J dropped 3; count of bases not matched to a gene: 5. Germline CDR1 reads SGHAT; CDR2 reads FQNNGV. This CDR3 is built from 14 residues. CDR3 coding DNA: TGTGCCAGCAGCTCGGGACAGGCGCACTACGAGCAGTACCTC. Amino acids: CASSSGQAHYEQYL.

Note on this clonotype: This may be a read error: a much more frequent sequence differs by one nucleotide. The rearrangement links TRBV5-1 to TRBJ2-7; no clear D gene. V lost 4 bases to trimming and J lost 9 bases, with 20 bases between them. The CDR3 is made up of 14 amino acids. Germline CDR1 SGHRS, CDR2 YFSETQ. This CDR3 reads CASSIYSTSDGQYF. CDR3 bases: TGCGCCAGCAGCATCTACAGCACGTCGGACGGGCAGTACTTC. Looking up the rest from reference TRBV5-1 and TRBJ2-7 gives the full variable domain: KAGVTQTPRYLIKTRGQQVTLSCSPISGHRSVSWYQQTPGQGLQFLFEYFSETQRNKGNFPGRFSGRQFSNSRSEMNVSTLELGDSALYLCASSIYSTSDGQYFGPGTRLTVT.

This clonotype was counted a single time. This clone may be a read error of a much larger clone one base away. The chain recombines TRBV25-1 with TRBJ2-3; 7 bases map to TRBD2. The germline V gene encodes CDR1 MGHDK and CDR2 SYGVNS. The CDR3 is 15 residues long. After removal of 5 bases from V and 3 bases from J, the junction contained 8 bases not matched to a gene. CDR3: CASSRLALGTDTQYF. The CDR3, as DNA: TGTGCCAGCAGTCGACTAGCATTGGGGACAGATACGCAGTATTTT.

This clonotype has a handful of counts. The V gene is TRBV12-3 or TRBV12-4, the J gene TRBJ1-6, with D unresolved. This CDR3 is built from 14 residues. The V gene lost 3 bases and the J gene lost 6 bases, with 9 bases spanning the gap. The CDR3 coding sequence is TGTGCCAGCAGTTTGTGGGTGCGTAATTCACCCCTCCACTTT. It codes for CASSLWVRNSPLHF.

The J gene is TRBJ1-2, the V gene TRBV2; TRBD1 might be the D (6 bases). V was pared by 6 bases and J by 7 bases, with 18 bases between. Per germline, CDR1 SNHLY and CDR2 FYNNEI. The CDR3 loop spans 14 amino acids. The CDR3 region has the DNA TGTGCCAGCAGCCCCAACGGGGGCGCAGGTGGCTACACCTTC. Its protein product is CASSPNGGAGGYTF.

The gene calls are TRBV15 and TRBJ1-5, with D possibly matching TRBD1 (5 bases). V dropped 0 bases and J dropped 9 bases, with 9 bases sitting between them. The CDR3 is 13 amino acids. The germline V gene has CDR1 LNHNV and CDR2 YYDKDF (reference sequence). CDR3 sequence (DNA): TGTGCCACCAGCAGAGATAGGACAATGCCCCAGCATTTT. Residues: CATSRDRTMPQHF. The complete variable domain, with remaining parts taken from reference TRBV15 and TRBJ1-5, reads DAMVIQNPRYQVTQFGKPVTLSCSQTLNHNVMYWYQQKSSQAPKLLFHYYDKDFNNEADTPDNFQSRRPNTSFCFLDIRSPGLGDTAMYLCATSRDRTMPQHFGDGTRLSIL.

A word on this clonotype: A much more abundant neighbour one base away suggests this may be a read error. The chain recombines TRBV6-5 with TRBJ2-6; D possibly corresponds to TRBD1 (5 bases). The CDR3 contains 16 residues. The germline V gene has CDR1 MNHEY and CDR2 SVGAGI. In DNA, the CDR3 is TGTGCCAGCAGTTTCATTGACAACACTGGGGCCAACGCCCTGACTTTC. Amino acid sequence: CASSFIDNTGANALTF.

This clonotype came up a few times. The chain uses TRBV6-5 and TRBJ2-1; TRBD2 matches at 8 bases. Germline CDR1 is MNHEY and CDR2 is SVGAGI. The CDR3 extends over 12 amino acids. After removal of 6 bases from V and 9 bases from J, the junction contained 4 bases not matched to a gene. The CDR3 protein is CASSYSGVEQFF. CDR3 nucleotides: TGTGCCAGCAGCTATAGCGGGGTTGAGCAGTTCTTC.

This clonotype was detected ten times or more. The chain joins TRBV9 to TRBJ2-5; TRBD1 matches 8 bases. Germline V gives CDR1 SGDLS, CDR2 YYNGEE. V gave up 1 base and J gave up 0 bases; unmatched junction bases: 14. CDR3 length: 19 amino acids. Here the CDR3 DNA reads TGTGCCAGCAGCGTAAAGTCGGGACAGGAAAGCCAGGACCAAGAGACCCAGTACTTC. Its translation is CASSVKSGQESQDQETQYF. The variable domain in full, completed from reference TRBV9 and TRBJ2-5, reads DSGVTQTPKHLITATGQRVTLRCSPRSGDLSVYWYQQSLDQGLQFLIQYYNGEERAKGNILERFSAQQFPDLHSELNLSSLELGDSALYFCASSVKSGQESQDQETQYFGPGTRLLVL.

The chain joins TRBV19 to TRBJ2-3; 8 bases align to TRBD1. Germline CDR1 and CDR2: LNHDA and SQIVND (reference sequence). The CDR3 loop spans 18 amino acids. Trimming removed 5 bases from V and 1 base from J; junction bases left unmatched: 14. The CDR3: CASSADPWDRFGTDTQYF. Here the CDR3 DNA reads TGTGCCAGTAGTGCAGATCCATGGGACAGGTTTGGCACAGATACGCAGTATTTT. Looking up the rest from reference TRBV19 and TRBJ2-3 gives the full variable domain: DGGITQSPKYLFRKEGQNVTLSCEQNLNHDAMYWYRQDPGQGLRLIYYSQIVNDFQKGDIAEGYSVSREKKESFPLTVTSAQKNPTAFYLCASSADPWDRFGTDTQYFGPGTRLTVL.

The V call is TRBV20-1, the J call TRBJ2-1, with 10 nucleotides matching TRBD1. Germline assignment: CDR1 DFQATT and CDR2 SNEGSKA (reference sequence). The V and J ends lost 5 bases and 8 bases, in that order; junction bases with no gene match: 6. The CDR3 extends over 13 amino acids. CDR3 coding DNA: TGCAGTGCTGACAGGGGGCGTCGCGATGAGCAGTTCTTC. Protein sequence: CSADRGRRDEQFF.

This clonotype turned up a few times. The V call is TRBV11-2, the J call TRBJ1-1, with D unclear. The CDR3 runs to 15 residues. Trimming took 1 base from V and 0 from J, leaving 9 bases between them. Per the germline V gene, CDR1 is SGHAT and CDR2 is FQNNGV. The CDR3 region is CASSLVGSVNTEAFF. The CDR3 nucleotides are TGTGCCAGCAGCTTAGTAGGCAGCGTGAACACTGAAGCTTTCTTT.

In its sample, this clonotype was seen a few times. The rearrangement uses TRBV19 and TRBJ1-5, with D possibly matching TRBD1 (6 bases). V was cut by 7 bases and J by 3 bases, with 13 bases left in between. The germline gives CDR1 LNHDA, CDR2 SQIVND (reference sequence). This CDR3 comprises 14 residues. CDR3 protein: CASTPGTPNQPQHF. For the CDR3, the DNA is TGTGCCAGTACCCCCGGGACACCCAATCAGCCCCAGCATTTT.

There are a few counts of this clonotype. The chain couples TRBV5-1 to TRBJ1-1; D is unresolved. Per the germline V gene, CDR1 is SGHRS and CDR2 is YFSETQ. Between the trimmed V and J ends, which lost 6 bases and 0 bases, there was a span of 12 bases. This CDR3 is 14 amino acids long. As DNA, the CDR3 is TGCGCCAGCATGGCGGAGGATGTGAACACTGAAGCTTTCTTT. Protein: CASMAEDVNTEAFF.

This clonotype was seen a few times. The rearrangement uses TRBV7-9 and TRBJ2-2; 11 positions match TRBD2. Germline lookup yields CDR1 SEHNR and CDR2 FQNEAQ (reference sequence). J was trimmed by 7 bases and V by 1 base; bases with no gene match: 5. The CDR3 is 16 residues long. The CDR3 loop reads CASSLGTSGLYGELFF. In DNA, the CDR3 is TGTGCCAGCAGCTTAGGGACTAGCGGGCTTTACGGGGAGCTGTTTTTT.

This clonotype was seen just once. A much larger clone lies one base from this, so it may be a read error. The chain recombines TRBV5-6 with TRBJ1-1; D gene uncertain. The germline CDR1 and CDR2 sequences are SGHDT and YYEEEE. The CDR3 totals 14 residues. CDR3 protein: CAGSDTAVLTEAFF. DNA of the CDR3: TGTGCCGGCAGCGATACAGCTGTTCTAACTGAAGCTTTCTTT. The full variable domain, rest sourced from reference TRBV5-6 and TRBJ1-1, is DAGVTQSPTHLIKTRGQQVTLRCSPKSGHDTVSWYQQALGQGPQFIFQYYEEEERQRGNFPDRFSGHQFPNYSSELNVNALLLGDSALYLCAGSDTAVLTEAFFGQGTRLTVV.

This clonotype came up a few times. CDR3 in amino acids: CASMSGSVGTDTQYF. In DNA, the CDR3 is TGTGCCAGCATGAGCGGGAGTGTGGGCACAGATACGCAGTATTTT. This chain joins TRBV21-1 and TRBJ2-3; TRBD2, the table's D call, lacks a check against the DNA. TRBV21-1 is a pseudogene segment. This CDR3 contains 15 residues.